The 13 T cell receptor beta chains below come from one sample, sequenced in a study of blood T cell repertoires in COVID-19. Clones were sequenced by immunoSEQ multiplex PCR, and TCRdb holds only the in-frame ones, with some missing. The profile shows some 270,000 clones, about 90% of them singletons. Input material: PBMCs or T cells enriched from blood (not recorded which). The receptors come from a woman younger than 45 with acute COVID-19.

The sample holds one count of this clone. V usage is TRBV27 and J usage is TRBJ1-4, with D maybe TRBD1 (6 bases). There are 19 residues in the CDR3. V lost 4 bases, J lost 0 bases, and 21 bases lay in between. CDR1 and CDR2 (germline): MNHEY, SMNVEV (reference sequence). CDR3 region: CASSYLGTRAFATNEKLFF. The CDR3 DNA reads TGTGCCAGCAGTTACCTCGGGACACGAGCTTTTGCAACTAATGAAAAACTGTTTTTT.

This chain joins TRBV28 and TRBJ1-1; TRBD1 is a possible D gene (6 bases). The germline V gene encodes CDR1 MDHEN and CDR2 SYDVKM. CDR3 length: 14 residues. Trimming took 7 bases from V and 1 from J, leaving 13 bases between them. In DNA form, the CDR3 reads TGTGCCAGCATCATGGGGACAAGGAACACTGAAGCTTTCTTT. Translated, it gives CASIMGTRNTEAFF. Full variable domain (outside the CDR3, taken from reference TRBV28 and TRBJ1-1): DVKVTQSSRYLVKRTGEKVFLECVQDMDHENMFWYRQDPGLGLRLIYFSYDVKMKEKGDIPEGYSVSREKKERFSLILESASTNQTSMYLCASIMGTRNTEAFFGQGTRLTVV.

This chain joins TRBV6-5 and TRBJ2-1, with D perhaps matching TRBD1 (6 bases). The CDR3 sequence is 14 residues long. Trimming shortened V by 7 bases and J by 4 bases, and 14 bases separated the two germline ends. Germline V gene lookup returns CDR1 MNHEY and CDR2 SVGAGI. CDR3 sequence reads: CASTSGRGYNEQFF. CDR3 in DNA: TGTGCCAGCACTTCGGGCAGGGGTTACAATGAGCAGTTCTTC.

This chain uses TRBV27 with TRBJ2-1; D perhaps matches TRBD2 (6 bases). The CDR3 runs 15 residues. V was shortened by 6 bases and J by 6 bases, with 18 bases between the two germline ends. Germline V CDR1 and CDR2: MNHEY, SMNVEV (reference sequence). The chain's CDR3 is CASSRVGSDSNEQFF. As DNA, the CDR3 is TGTGCCAGCAGCCGGGTCGGGAGTGACAGCAATGAGCAGTTCTTC.

This chain links TRBV4-1 with TRBJ1-2; D gene uncertain. The V and J ends lost 1 base and 4 bases respectively, with 10 bases between them. Germline V gene lookup returns CDR1 MGHRA and CDR2 YSYEKL. The CDR3 contains 14 residues. CDR3 sequence: CASSQVGLIYGYTF. The CDR3 DNA reads as TGCGCCAGCAGCCAAGTTGGACTGATCTATGGCTACACCTTC.

This clone was detected only once. This chain uses TRBV6-5 with TRBJ2-7; 7 bases agree with TRBD2. CDR3 length equals 12 residues. Germline CDR1 MNHEY, CDR2 SVGAGI. With 6 bases clipped from V and 6 bases from J, the junction kept 5 bases outside the gene matches. The CDR3 loop is CASSIPGGEQYF. DNA for the CDR3: TGTGCCAGCAGCATTCCGGGGGGCGAGCAGTACTTC.

The chain links TRBV27 to TRBJ2-7, with D hard to call. The V end lost 5 bases, the J end lost 3 bases, and 23 bases lay between the germline ends. Germline V gives CDR1 MNHEY, CDR2 SMNVEV (reference sequence). This CDR3 is 17 amino acids long. The CDR3 sequence is CASSPLTALELGYEQYF. CDR3 bases: TGTGCCAGCAGTCCCCTGACTGCCTTAGAGCTTGGCTACGAGCAGTACTTC.

V and J are TRBV7-8 and TRBJ2-3, with TRBD2 matching 10 bases. Germline loops: CDR1 SGHVS, CDR2 FQNEAQ. Trimming cost V 1 base and J 6 bases; bases outside gene matches: 13. This CDR3 region has 18 residues. The chain's CDR3 is CASSLVRRASGSEDTQYF. CDR3 sequence (DNA): TGTGCCAGCAGCTTAGTTCGTCGGGCTAGCGGGAGTGAGGATACGCAGTATTTT.

The V and J genes are TRBV9 and TRBJ1-4; no definite D call. Trimming took off 1 base at V and 6 bases at J, with 13 bases between the two ends. This CDR3 contains 15 residues. Germline V gene sequence: CDR1 SGDLS, CDR2 YYNGEE. The CDR3 bases are TGTGCCAGCAGCGTAAGAGGAGAAGTTGATGAAAAACTGTTTTTT. Its translation: CASSVRGEVDEKLFF. The full variable domain, rest sourced from reference TRBV9 and TRBJ1-4, is DSGVTQTPKHLITATGQRVTLRCSPRSGDLSVYWYQQSLDQGLQFLIQYYNGEERAKGNILERFSAQQFPDLHSELNLSSLELGDSALYFCASSVRGEVDEKLFFGSGTQLSVL.

This rearrangement joins TRBV19 to TRBJ2-1; 7 bases are a match to TRBD1. The germline CDR1 and CDR2 sequences are LNHDA and SQIVND (reference sequence). CDR3 length: 13 residues. The V segment lost 6 bases and the J segment 8 bases; nucleotides outside the gene matches: 7. Written as DNA, the CDR3 is TGTGCCAGTAGGGACAGGTCCTGGGATGAGCAGTTCTTC. It yields the protein CASRDRSWDEQFF.

The chain uses TRBV9 and TRBJ1-4, with TRBD1 matching 8 bases. Germline assignment: CDR1 SGDLS and CDR2 YYNGEE. CDR3 length equals 17 residues. With V trimmed by 0 bases and J by 5 bases, 9 bases remained unmatched. This chain's CDR3 is CASSVDSDRAMNEKLFF. CDR3 coding DNA: TGTGCCAGCAGCGTAGATTCGGACAGGGCAATGAATGAAAAACTGTTTTTT.

This chain links TRBV28 with TRBJ1-5; 8 bases fit TRBD1. The germline V gene encodes CDR1 MDHEN and CDR2 SYDVKM. The junction had 10 bases not matched to a gene; V was cut back by 6 bases and J by 3 bases. The CDR3 is 16 residues long. This chain's CDR3 is CASRRGTGDFNQPQHF. As DNA, the CDR3 is TGTGCCAGCAGACGAGGGACAGGAGATTTCAATCAGCCCCAGCATTTT.

This clone was counted between two and nine times. The CDR3 reads CATGQAGGGQPQHF. Here the CDR3 DNA reads TGTGCCACCGGGCAAGCAGGGGGCGGTCAGCCCCAGCATTTT. The V and J genes are TRBV24-1 and TRBJ1-5; 8 nucleotides match TRBD1. The V segment lost 9 bases and the J segment 6 bases; nucleotides outside the gene matches: 9. Germline V gene data show CDR1 as KGHDR and CDR2 as SFDVKD. The CDR3 is 14 residues long.